This T cell receptor beta chain was retrieved from a study of blood T cell repertoires in COVID-19. Sequencing was performed with immunoSEQ multiplex PCR; in TCRdb, only in-frame clones are kept and a portion is missing. The data hold around 150,000 clones, with roughly nine tenths observed a single time. This CDR3 is 16 amino acids long. Unmatched junction bases numbered 7, after V lost 3 bases and J lost 1 base. Germline V gene lookup returns CDR1 MDHEN and CDR2 SYDVKM. The sequence was collected from a human donor in a cohort sampled during active COVID-19. The sequenced material came from peripheral blood. This chain connects TRBV28 to TRBJ1-1; 8 bases match TRBD1. The CDR3 DNA follows: TGTGCCAGCAGTTTGGGACAGGTAGGAAAGAACACTGAAGCTTTCTTT. Encoded protein: CASSLGQVGKNTEAFF.